This T cell receptor (beta chain) was identified in a study of T-cell memory formation after mild COVID-19. As for the study in general: TCR clusters were mostly confined to one donor each. Study outcomes and limitations: Clones that contracted clustered mainly in CM and EM if CD4+ and in EMRA if CD8+. There was no confirmation that second-wave clones peaking on day 37 were SARS-CoV-2 specific.

Only a few counts were recorded for this clonotype. As yet, its antigen is unknown. 5'RACE primed at constant segments yielded TCR alpha and TCR beta cDNA libraries bearing sample barcodes and UMIs. TCRdb re-called the 5' RACE reads with MiXCR, one entry per CDR3 protein. Of around 260,000 distinct CDR3 sequences listed, under 20% are singletons. CDR1 MNHEY and CDR2 SVGEGT come from the germline V gene. Trimming at V came to 6 bases and at J to 6 bases, leaving 2 bases not matched to a gene. This CDR3 is built from 12 residues. Source material: PBMCs or a T cell subset sorted from them (not recorded which). This TCR was recovered from a man between 18 and 35 years old who had mild COVID-19 (a few samples of this study predate the infection). Cell type and time point are not known. The genes are TRBV6-2 or TRBV6-3 and TRBJ2-3; 8 bases line up with TRBD2. CDR3 protein: CASSGRADTQYF. The CDR3 nucleotides read TGTGCCAGCAGCGGGAGGGCGGATACGCAGTATTTT.